These 23 T cell receptor beta chains were sequenced from one sample in a study of T cells in Graves' hyperthyroidism and ophthalmopathy. RNA transcripts gave rise to amplified TCR beta CDR3 regions. The HTBI set primed first-round TCR CDR3 RT-PCR. TCRdb recomputed calls from the multiplex PCR reads with MiXCR, one row per CDR3 protein. Among hundreds of thousands of distinct CDR3 sequences listed, around 14% were seen once. The sequencing sample was made of blood. The source is a woman in her 30s with Graves' hyperthyroidism.

The chain links TRBV27 to TRBJ2-2; TRBD2 matches at 7 bases. With 2 bases clipped from V and 5 bases from J, the junction kept 5 bases outside the gene matches. The CDR3 sequence is 15 residues long. Germline CDR1 and CDR2: MNHEY and SMNVEV (reference sequence). The CDR3 loop reads CASSLAGVGTGELFF. The CDR3 nucleotides read TGTGCCAGCAGTTTAGCGGGAGTCGGTACCGGGGAGCTGTTTTTT.

This clonotype was seen ten or more times. The gene calls are TRBV12-3 or TRBV12-4 and TRBJ2-5, with TRBD2 matching over 7 bases. J gave up 4 bases and V 6 bases, and 8 bases lay outside the gene matches. The CDR3 covers 14 residues. This CDR3 is CASSRDYAAETQYF. Here the CDR3 DNA reads TGTGCCAGCAGCCGGGACTACGCCGCAGAGACCCAGTACTTC.

This clonotype came up a few times. V is TRBV18 and J is TRBJ2-1; D is uncertain. The CDR3 runs 12 residues. The V end was cut by 3 bases, the J end by 7 bases, with 7 bases between. Germline V gives CDR1 KGHSH, CDR2 LQKENI. For the CDR3, the DNA is TGTGCCAGCTCACCGGAAGCAAATGAGCAGTTCTTC. Its protein is CASSPEANEQFF.

This clonotype was picked up a small number of times. The chain uses TRBV5-1 and TRBJ2-1; 11 bases are a match to TRBD1. The V gene's germline CDR1 is SGHRS and CDR2 YFSETQ. V shed 0 bases, J shed 5 bases, and the junction held 1 base outside the gene matches. The length of the CDR3 is 15 residues. The CDR3 DNA is TGCGCCAGCAGCTTGGGGGACAGGGGGGACAATGAGCAGTTCTTC. Amino acid sequence: CASSLGDRGDNEQFF.

This clonotype was counted a few times. V gene TRBV2 combines with J gene TRBJ2-1, with 8 nucleotides matching TRBD2. Trimming removed 8 bases from V and 13 bases from J; junction bases left unmatched: 10. This CDR3 has 12 residues. Looked up from germline, CDR1 is SNHLY and CDR2 is FYNNEI. CDR3 protein: CASAIREGPQFF. The CDR3 region has the DNA TGTGCCAGCGCAATACGGGAGGGCCCTCAGTTCTTC.

Here the CDR3 reads CASSRLDTEAFF. The CDR3 nucleotides read TGTGCCAGCAGTCGCCTGGACACTGAAGCTTTCTTT. The chain carries TRBV14 and TRBJ1-1, with no clear D. Germline V gene data show CDR1 as SGHDN and CDR2 as FVKESK. V lost 6 bases, J lost 3 bases, and 8 bases lay in between. The CDR3 spans 12 residues.

This clonotype showed up many times. The chain carries TRBV3-1 and TRBJ2-7; D may be TRBD2 (6 bases). V was shortened by 6 bases and J by 1 base, with 13 bases between the two germline ends. The CDR3 loop spans 14 amino acids. Germline CDR1 LGHDT, CDR2 YNNKEL (reference sequence). The CDR3 region is CASSHGGPSYEQYF. CDR3 DNA sequence: TGTGCCAGCAGTCACGGAGGGCCGTCCTACGAGCAGTACTTC.

The chain links TRBV29-1 to TRBJ2-1; possibly TRBD1 or TRBD2 for D (5 bases each). The germline CDR1 and CDR2 sequences are SQVTM and ANQGSEA. CDR3 length: 12 amino acids. The CDR3 loop reads CSLGTNYNEQFF. The CDR3 nucleotides read TGCAGTCTCGGGACCAACTACAATGAGCAGTTCTTC.

This CDR3 is CSGGRGPNTEAFF. The CDR3 DNA is TGCAGCGGGGGCAGGGGACCCAACACTGAAGCTTTCTTT. V is TRBV29-1 and J is TRBJ1-1, with D perhaps matching TRBD1 (6 bases). Germline V gene sequence: CDR1 SQVTM, CDR2 ANQGSEA. The CDR3 covers 13 residues. Trimming shortened V by 7 bases and J by 2 bases, and 14 bases separated the two germline ends.

This clonotype was detected many times. The gene calls are TRBV29-1 and TRBJ2-3; D may correspond to TRBD1 or TRBD2 (5 bases each). V lost 0 bases, J lost 1 base, and 5 bases lay in between. CDR1 and CDR2 from the germline V gene are SQVTM and ANQGSEA. This CDR3 contains 13 residues. In nucleotides, the CDR3 is TGCAGCGTTGAAGAGGGGGGCACAGATACGCAGTATTTT. Translated, it gives CSVEEGGTDTQYF.

In its sample, this clonotype was seen a few times. The rearrangement uses TRBV30 and TRBJ1-1; 8 positions match TRBD1. The CDR3 loop spans 12 amino acids. Germline V gene data show CDR1 as GTSNPN and CDR2 as SVGIG (reference sequence). J lost 3 bases, V lost 8 bases, and 5 bases had no gene match. The CDR3 nucleotides are TGTGCCCTACGACAGGGGCACACTGAAGCTTTCTTT. It is translated as CALRQGHTEAFF.

In this sample, this clonotype turned up a few times. CDR3 amino acids: CASSRQVSRGYTF. The CDR3 nucleotides read TGTGCCAGCAGTCGACAGGTCTCCCGAGGCTACACCTTC. The chain has TRBV6-2 or TRBV6-3 and TRBJ1-2, with a weak D call TRBD1 (6 bases). With 5 bases removed from V and 8 bases from J, the gap between germline ends came to 15 bases. This CDR3 has 13 residues. From germline, CDR1 is MNHEY and CDR2 SVGEGT.

The chain employs TRBV29-1 and TRBJ2-7; 9 positions agree with TRBD1. This CDR3 is 12 amino acids long. Per germline, CDR1 SQVTM and CDR2 ANQGSEA. The ends lost 5 bases at V and 3 bases at J; junction bases unmatched: 2. This CDR3 reads CSVRGQGYEQYF. The CDR3 nucleotides are TGCAGCGTTCGGGGACAGGGCTACGAGCAGTACTTC.

The rearrangement joins TRBV3-1 to TRBJ1-6, with no clear D. CDR3 length equals 16 residues. Germline CDR1 LGHDT, CDR2 YNNKEL (reference sequence). The V end was cut by 4 bases, the J end by 10 bases, with 20 bases between. The CDR3 loop reads CASSPTPLLPESPLHF. The CDR3 nucleotides read TGTGCCAGCAGCCCAACCCCGCTCTTACCCGAATCACCCCTCCACTTT. Supplemented by reference TRBV3-1 and TRBJ1-6, the full variable domain reads DTAVSQTPKYLVTQMGNDKSIKCEQNLGHDTMYWYKQDSKKFLKIMFSYNNKELIINETVPNRFSPKSPDKAHLNLHINSLELGDSAVYFCASSPTPLLPESPLHFGNGTRLTVT.

The sample holds many counts of this clonotype. This chain joins TRBV27 and TRBJ2-1, with TRBD2 matching 13 bases. Germline CDR1 reads MNHEY; CDR2 reads SMNVEV (reference sequence). V was pared by 10 bases and J by 12 bases, with 12 bases of the junction left unmatched. The CDR3 sequence is 14 residues long. CDR3 sequence reads: CATRGLAGVFGQFF. CDR3 in DNA: TGTGCCACCAGAGGACTAGCGGGAGTCTTTGGGCAGTTCTTC.

This clonotype has a count of ten or more. This chain links TRBV10-3 with TRBJ2-2, with D perhaps TRBD1 (6 bases). V lost 3 bases, J lost 6 bases, and 11 bases lay in between. The germline gives CDR1 ENHRY, CDR2 SYGVKD. This CDR3 is built from 14 residues. Here the CDR3 reads CAISETGKSGELFF. The CDR3 bases are TGTGCCATCAGTGAAACAGGGAAGTCCGGGGAGCTGTTTTTT.

This clonotype was seen only a few times. This rearrangement joins TRBV20-1 to TRBJ2-1; D is uncertain. Trimming removed 0 bases from V and 5 bases from J, with 14 bases in between. The germline V gene encodes CDR1 DFQATT and CDR2 SNEGSKA (reference sequence). The CDR3 consists of 15 residues. CDR3 region: CSARDPPGDHNEQFF. CDR3 sequence (DNA): TGCAGTGCTAGAGATCCCCCGGGTGACCACAATGAGCAGTTCTTC.

This clonotype came up many times. This sequence joins TRBV12-3 or TRBV12-4 and TRBJ2-5; TRBD2 aligns across 7 bases. The CDR3 covers 14 residues. The trim removed 3 bases at V and 2 bases at J, leaving 3 bases unmatched. The CDR3 DNA follows: TGTGCCAGCAGTTTGGGGACTATGCAAGAGACCCAGTACTTC. It encodes CASSLGTMQETQYF.

This chain connects TRBV20-1 to TRBJ2-7, with 13 positions matching TRBD2. Germline V gives CDR1 DFQATT, CDR2 SNEGSKA (reference sequence). The CDR3 extends over 16 amino acids. V shed 6 bases and J 4 bases; nucleotides not matched to a gene: 12. This CDR3 reads CSAGILAGGPRYEQYF. DNA for the CDR3: TGCAGTGCCGGGATACTAGCGGGAGGGCCGAGATACGAGCAGTACTTC.

This clonotype was picked up many times. This chain joins TRBV20-1 and TRBJ2-4; D is unresolved. V was clipped by 6 bases and J by 0 bases, with 12 bases between them. Germline CDR1 reads DFQATT; CDR2 reads SNEGSKA (reference sequence). The CDR3 covers 14 residues. The CDR3 loop is CSAHEDLAKNIQYF. CDR3 nucleotides: TGCAGTGCCCATGAGGACCTAGCCAAAAACATTCAGTACTTC.

This clonotype has only a few counts. The gene calls are TRBV6-4 and TRBJ2-7; 7 positions match TRBD2. Germline lookup yields CDR1 MRHNA and CDR2 SNTAGT. The CDR3 is made up of 14 amino acids. Trimming took 5 bases from V and 0 from J; bases not matched to a gene: 4. The CDR3 bases are TGTGCCAGCAGTTACGCGGGAGTCTCCTACGAGCAGTACTTC. Translated, it gives CASSYAGVSYEQYF.

This clonotype showed up many times. CDR3 sequence: CASSIVPGGTEAFF. The DNA of the CDR3 is TGTGCCAGCAGCATCGTTCCAGGGGGAACTGAAGCTTTCTTT. The rearrangement joins TRBV5-5 to TRBJ1-1; 7 positions match TRBD1. Germline trimming cut 4 bases from V and 5 bases from J; bases unmatched to any gene: 8. This CDR3 spans 14 amino acids. Germline CDR1 and CDR2: SGHKS and YYEKEE (reference sequence).

This clonotype was detected a few times. This rearrangement joins TRBV20-1 to TRBJ2-7; D gene ambiguous. The V gene lost 1 base and the J gene lost 2 bases, with 12 bases spanning the gap. This CDR3 is 14 amino acids long. From germline, CDR1 is DFQATT and CDR2 SNEGSKA (reference sequence). The CDR3 loop reads CSARVVQLAYEQYF. The CDR3 DNA reads TGCAGTGCTAGAGTAGTACAGCTTGCCTACGAGCAGTACTTC.